Listed below are T cell receptor beta chains from one sample, sequenced in a study of shared clonotypes between healthy human individuals. TCRdb's table, derived via immunoSEQ multiplex PCR, lists solely in-frame clones and lacks some. Among around 1.4 million clones listed, less than 99% were seen once. Sequencing used naive CD4+ T cells sorted from blood. Every receptor here comes from a young man in good health. Both conserved end residues are part of each CDR3. Each record gives: V gene, J gene, D gene, clone size, CDR3 DNA, CDR3 protein. The D gene is left open where the match is weak. Not every row has a clone size; where given, it reads once, few, many or a size class.

TRBV30	TRBJ1-1	TRBD1	NA	TGTGCCTGGGGACAGGTCGAAGCTTTCTTT	CAWGQVEAFF
TRBV28	TRBJ2-7	NA	NA	TGTGCCAGCAGTTTAGGGGCTCGGGACGAGCAGTACTTC	CASSLGARDEQYF
TRBV7-9	TRBJ1-5	NA	NA	TGTGCCAGCAGCTTAGGGGTGGGAGGCAGGGGTGGTCAGCCCCAGCATTTT	CASSLGVGGRGGQPQHF
TRBV18	TRBJ2-1	NA	NA	TGTGCCAGCTCACCAGTAAACGGACTCCATGAGCAGTTCTTC	CASSPVNGLHEQFF
TRBV2	TRBJ1-4	TRBD1	NA	TGTGCCAGCAGTGATCTGGGACAGGGGGCGGGTGAAAAACTGTTTTTT	CASSDLGQGAGEKLFF
TRBV19	TRBJ2-3	NA	NA	TGTGCCAGTAGTATAGATAGGGGGACAGATACGCAGTATTTT	CASSIDRGTDTQYF
TRBV20-1	TRBJ1-1	NA	NA	TGCAGTGGGGGGGACACTGAAGCTTTCTTT	CSGGDTEAFF
TRBV5-1	TRBJ2-7	NA	NA	TGCGCCAGCAGCCAGCAAGGGGGGCGTTCAAACGAGCAGTACTTC	CASSQQGGRSNEQYF
TRBV20-1	TRBJ2-1	NA	NA	TGCAGTGCTCCACTCATAGAGCAGTTCTTC	CSAPLIEQFF
TRBV5-4	TRBJ1-3	TRBD1	NA	TGTGCCAGCAGCGAGGGACAGACCAACTCTGGAAACACCATATATTTT	CASSEGQTNSGNTIYF
TRBV11-2	TRBJ1-1	NA	few	TGTGCCAGCAGCGTTATAGTAGGGAACACTGAAGCTTTCTTT	CASSVIVGNTEAFF
TRBV11-2	TRBJ2-2	NA	NA	TGTGCCAGCAGCTTAGCTTCCAGGACTTTTTTCACCGGGGAGCTGTTTTTT	CASSLASRTFFTGELFF
TRBV4-3	TRBJ1-1	NA	NA	TGCGCCAGCAGCCCGCAAGTAAGCAACAAAAACACTGAAGCTTTCTTT	CASSPQVSNKNTEAFF
TRBV28	TRBJ2-7	TRBD2	NA	TGTGCCAGCAGTTTACTAGCGGAGCTTTACGAGCAGTACTTC	CASSLLAELYEQYF
TRBV18	TRBJ2-7	NA	NA	TGTGCCAGCTCACCGTTCGAGTCCTCCTACGAGCAGTACTTC	CASSPFESSYEQYF
TRBV7-6	TRBJ2-1	TRBD2	NA	TGTGCCAGCAGCTTACTGCTAGCGGGAGCCCTTGCCCATGAGCAGTTCTTC	CASSLLLAGALAHEQFF
TRBV19	TRBJ2-2	NA	NA	TGTGCCAGTAGTATTAATGCTCCTGACTGGCGGAACACCGGGGAGCTGTTTTTT	CASSINAPDWRNTGELFF
TRBV28	TRBJ1-2	TRBD1	NA	TGTGCCAGCAGTTTAAGGGGGCAGGGTATCTATGGCTACACCTTC	CASSLRGQGIYGYTF
TRBV6-6	TRBJ1-1	NA	NA	TGTGCCAGCGGCGACCCTGGGAGGCAGGGGCGGACTGAAGCTTTCTTT	CASGDPGRQGRTEAFF
TRBV7-3	TRBJ2-1	NA	NA	TGTGCCAGCAGCTTAAGCAGGGAGGAGCAGTTCTTC	CASSLSREEQFF
TRBV5-1	TRBJ2-1	NA	NA	TGCGCCAGCAGCAGTAGCGGAGACTCCTACAATGAGCAGTTCTTC	CASSSSGDSYNEQFF
TRBV30	TRBJ2-3	TRBD1	NA	TGTGCCTGGAGTACGGGACAGGGGGCGCGTCCAGATACGCAGTATTTT	CAWSTGQGARPDTQYF
TRBV10-2	TRBJ1-1	TRBD1	NA	TGCGCCAGCTCGGGACAGGGGGGTTTCGGCACTGAAGCTTTCTTT	CASSGQGGFGTEAFF
TRBV6-5	TRBJ2-2	NA	NA	TGTGCCAGCAGACTGCCGGGCAGCTCCGCCGGGGAGCTGTTTTTT	CASRLPGSSAGELFF
TRBV18	TRBJ2-1	TRBD1	NA	TGTGCCAGCCCGACGACAGGGGGACCCCCTAGCTCCTACAATGAGCAGTTCTTC	CASPTTGGPPSSYNEQFF
TRBV5-1	TRBJ2-2	TRBD2	once	TGCGCCAGCACCCCCGGACTAGCGGGAGCCACCGGGGAGCTGTTTTTT	CASTPGLAGATGELFF
TRBV7-8	TRBJ1-3	NA	NA	TGTGCCAGCAGCCGTCTAAACCAGGTTTTGGGAAACACCATATATTTT	CASSRLNQVLGNTIYF
TRBV28	TRBJ2-6	TRBD1	NA	TGTGCCAGCACCTCAGGGGGCTCTGGGGCCAACGTCCTGACTTTC	CASTSGGSGANVLTF
TRBV10-3	TRBJ2-2	NA	NA	TGTGCCATCAGTGCCCGTACCGGGGAGCTGTTTTTT	CAISARTGELFF
TRBV10-3	TRBJ2-4	TRBD1	NA	TGTGCCATCAGTGACCCAGGACAGGTCAAAAACATTCAGTACTTC	CAISDPGQVKNIQYF
TRBV11-2	TRBJ1-1	NA	NA	TGTGCCAGCAGCCCGACAGGGAACACTGAAGCTTTCTTT	CASSPTGNTEAFF
TRBV20-1	TRBJ1-1	NA	NA	TGCAGTGCTAGAGATGGGTTTGAAGCTTTCTTT	CSARDGFEAFF
TRBV5-5	TRBJ2-7	NA	NA	TGTGCCAGCAGCTTGGCGGGGGCTCCCTACGAGCAGTACTTC	CASSLAGAPYEQYF